One and the same sample provided the 7 T cell receptor beta chains below, sequenced in a study of Graves' ophthalmopathy and Graves' hyperthyroidism. The sequenced template was RNA, covering the TCR beta CDR3 region. An initial RT-PCR round employing HTBI primers preceded a second-round multiplex PCR. TCRdb analysed the multiplex PCR reads with MiXCR anew, one entry per CDR3 protein. The sample includes roughly 60,000 distinct CDR3 sequences, roughly half of them seen just once. What was sequenced was peripheral blood. The source is an adult woman with Graves' ophthalmopathy.

This chain joins TRBV20-1 and TRBJ2-3; TRBD2 matches at 10 bases. Per germline, CDR1 DFQATT and CDR2 SNEGSKA (reference sequence). The trim removed 8 bases at V and 11 bases at J, leaving 16 bases unmatched. The CDR3 extends over 14 amino acids. The CDR3 DNA follows: TGCAGTTTCCCCGTAGCGGGAGGTTACAATGAGCAGTATTTT. Its protein product is CSFPVAGGYNEQYF.

As concerns this clonotype: The junction departs from germline at one end; a sequencing error may be responsible. The J gene is TRBJ2-1, the V gene TRBV14; D uncertain. There are 15 residues in the CDR3. CDR1 and CDR2 from the germline V gene are SGHDN and FVKESK. The CDR3 coding sequence is TGTGCCGGCAGCCAAGCTGGAAGCTCCTACAATGAGCAGTTCTTC. Amino acid sequence: CAGSQAGSSYNEQFF.

Ten or more counts support this clonotype. The V call is TRBV9, the J call TRBJ2-2; D gene unclear. The V end lost 0 bases, the J end lost 2 bases, and 8 bases lay between the germline ends. CDR1 and CDR2 (germline): SGDLS, YYNGEE. The CDR3 extends over 15 amino acids. The CDR3 coding sequence is TGTGCCAGCAGCGTAGAGAGCTTCAACACCGGGGAGCTGTTTTTT. Amino acids: CASSVESFNTGELFF.

This clonotype was seen at least ten times. This chain's CDR3 is CASSTLTGEIGYTF. The CDR3 region has the DNA TGCGCCAGCAGCACTTTGACAGGGGAAATTGGCTACACCTTC. The J gene is TRBJ1-2, the V gene TRBV5-1; 8 positions agree with TRBD1. Per the germline V gene, CDR1 is SGHRS and CDR2 is YFSETQ. J lost 7 bases, V lost 4 bases, and 9 bases had no gene match. This CDR3 has 14 residues.

As regards this clonotype: The CDR3 end shows no conserved phenylalanine or tryptophan, and so a read error is likely. The chain joins TRBV19 to TRBJ2-2; TRBD1 might be the D (5 bases). This CDR3 has 14 residues. Per the germline V gene, CDR1 is LNHDA and CDR2 is SQIVND (reference sequence). The CDR3 is CASSIDIRGGELFL. Written as DNA, the CDR3 is TGCGCCAGTAGTATAGATATTAGGGGAGGGGAGCTGTTTCTT.

As for this clonotype: This clone may be a read error of a much larger clone one base away. This CDR3 fails to terminate in the conserved phenylalanine or tryptophan, so it likely reflects a read error. This chain joins TRBV28 and TRBJ2-5; the match to TRBD2 covers 7 bases. Germline values: CDR1 MDHEN, CDR2 SYDVKM. V shed 11 bases, J shed 5 bases, and the junction held 5 bases outside the gene matches. This CDR3 has 11 residues. The CDR3: CAGGGWETQYC. Here the CDR3 DNA reads TGTGCCGGGGGGGGGTGGGAGACCCAGTACTGC.

This clonotype was seen many times. The rearrangement uses TRBV11-2 and TRBJ2-5; 7 positions match TRBD2. Germline V gene data show CDR1 as SGHAT and CDR2 as FQNNGV. V was pared by 1 base and J by 5 bases, with 7 bases of the junction left unmatched. The CDR3 sequence is 15 residues long. CDR3: CASSLVSGTIETQYF. DNA of the CDR3: TGTGCCAGCAGCTTAGTAAGCGGGACTATCGAGACCCAGTACTTC. The entire variable domain, with the rest obtained from reference TRBV11-2 and TRBJ2-5, is as follows: EAGVAQSPRYKIIEKRQSVAFWCNPISGHATLYWYQQILGQGPKLLIQFQNNGVVDDSQLPKDRFSAERLKGVDSTLKIQPAKLEDSAVYLCASSLVSGTIETQYFGPGTRLLVL.